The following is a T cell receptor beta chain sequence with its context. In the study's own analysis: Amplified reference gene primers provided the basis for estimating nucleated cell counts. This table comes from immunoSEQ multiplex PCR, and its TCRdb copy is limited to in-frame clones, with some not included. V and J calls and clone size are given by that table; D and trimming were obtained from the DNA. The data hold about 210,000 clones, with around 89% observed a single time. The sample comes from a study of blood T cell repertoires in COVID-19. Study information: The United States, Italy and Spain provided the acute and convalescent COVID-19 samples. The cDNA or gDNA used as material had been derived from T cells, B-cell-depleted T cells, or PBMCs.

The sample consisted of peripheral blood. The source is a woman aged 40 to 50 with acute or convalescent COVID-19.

In DNA, the CDR3 is TGCGCCAGCAGCTCTGAGGGGGCCGGGGACACTGAAGCTTTCTTT. Translating gives CASSSEGAGDTEAFF. This chain connects TRBV4-1 to TRBJ1-1, with 7 bases aligning to TRBD1. Germline assignment: CDR1 MGHRA and CDR2 YSYEKL. After removal of 5 bases from V and 3 bases from J, the junction contained 9 bases not matched to a gene. The CDR3 has 15 residues.